These 18 T cell receptor beta chains were all obtained from the same sample, sequenced in a study of blood T cell repertoires in COVID-19. Method: immunoSEQ multiplex PCR; TCRdb's copy keeps in-frame clones and lacks some. The sample lists 300,000 to 350,000 clones; more than 75% were seen once. Sequenced sample: peripheral blood. The origin of the receptors is a woman under 30 who had recovered from COVID-19.

This chain connects TRBV6-5 to TRBJ2-7; 10 nucleotides match TRBD2. Trimming at V came to 8 bases and at J to 0 bases, leaving 4 bases not matched to a gene. The CDR3 contains 14 residues. Germline CDR1 and CDR2: MNHEY and SVGAGI. The CDR3 coding sequence is TGTGCCAGCCGGAGCGGGAGGGCCTCCTACGAGCAGTACGTC. Translated: CASRSGRASYEQYV.

The chain uses TRBV13 and TRBJ2-4, with 8 bases identical to TRBD1. From germline, CDR1 is PRHDT and CDR2 FYEKMQ (reference sequence). The CDR3 has 17 amino acids. The V and J ends lost 1 base and 3 bases, in that order; junction bases with no gene match: 8. The CDR3 DNA reads as TGTGCCAGCAGCTTAGAGGGGACAGGCGGGGTCAAAAACATTCAGTACTTC. Translating gives CASSLEGTGGVKNIQYF.

The chain couples TRBV5-6 to TRBJ1-2, with TRBD1 identical over 7 bases. CDR3 size: 15 residues. The germline CDR1 and CDR2 sequences are SGHDT and YYEEEE. The trim removed 4 bases at V and 2 bases at J, leaving 8 bases unmatched. CDR3 region: CASSPTDRYNYGYTF. Here the CDR3 DNA reads TGTGCCAGCAGCCCCACGGACAGGTACAACTATGGCTACACCTTC.

The gene calls are TRBV19 and TRBJ2-6, with 8 bases fitting TRBD1. The germline V gene encodes CDR1 LNHDA and CDR2 SQIVND (reference sequence). V gave up 4 bases and J gave up 3 bases; unmatched junction bases: 5. The CDR3 contains 16 residues. The CDR3 is CASSRAGGGGANVLTF. CDR3 nucleotide sequence: TGTGCCAGTAGTAGGGCAGGGGGCGGTGGGGCCAACGTCCTGACTTTC.

This chain uses TRBV18 with TRBJ2-1; 7 nucleotides match TRBD2. Unmatched junction bases numbered 13, after V lost 3 bases and J lost 5 bases. The CDR3 has 17 residues. Per germline, CDR1 KGHSH and CDR2 LQKENI. CDR3 in DNA: TGTGCCAGCTCACCTCAATCGGGGCTAGCGGCCGACAATGAGCAGTTCTTC. Amino acids: CASSPQSGLAADNEQFF. Drawing the rest from reference TRBV18 and TRBJ2-1, the complete variable domain is NAGVMQNPRHLVRRRGQEARLRCSPMKGHSHVYWYRQLPEEGLKFMVYLQKENIIDESGMPKERFSAEFPKEGPSILRIQQVVRGDSAAYFCASSPQSGLAADNEQFFGPGTRLTVL.

This chain connects TRBV10-2 to TRBJ2-7; TRBD2 aligns across 10 bases. The CDR3 consists of 16 residues. CDR1 is WSHSY and CDR2 is SAAADI in the germline V gene. J was trimmed by 6 bases and V by 4 bases; bases with no gene match: 12. DNA for the CDR3: TGCGCCAGCAGTGCCACAGGCGCTAGCGGGAGACTCGAGCAGTACGTC. Translation gives CASSATGASGRLEQYV.

This sequence joins TRBV11-3 and TRBJ2-3; D ambiguous. CDR3 length equals 17 residues. V was shortened by 4 bases and J by 0 bases, with 17 bases between the two germline ends. CDR1 SGHNT and CDR2 YENEEA come from the germline V gene. In nucleotides, the CDR3 is TGTGCCAGCAGCTCCGGAGAAACACAAGCTAGCACAGATACGCAGTATTTT. Protein product: CASSSGETQASTDTQYF.

The chain is built from TRBV6-5 and TRBJ1-1; D possibly corresponds to TRBD1 (5 bases). The CDR3 length is 14 residues. Germline CDR1 MNHEY, CDR2 SVGAGI. V lost 2 bases and J 3 bases, leaving 10 bases between the germline ends. Here the CDR3 reads CASSYPGMDTEAFF. The CDR3 DNA reads as TGTGCCAGCAGTTACCCAGGGATGGACACTGAAGCTTTCTTT.

The chain has TRBV4-1 and TRBJ2-2; no firm D call. The CDR3 spans 14 residues. Trimming took off 0 bases at V and 1 base at J, with 3 bases between the two ends. The germline gives CDR1 MGHRA, CDR2 YSYEKL. In DNA, the CDR3 is TGCGCCAGCAGCCAAGACTTGAACACCGGGGAGCTGTTTTTT. It yields the protein CASSQDLNTGELFF.

The rearrangement joins TRBV27 to TRBJ1-1; 10 bases line up with TRBD1. Germline V gene data show CDR1 as MNHEY and CDR2 as SMNVEV (reference sequence). The ends lost 2 bases at V and 0 bases at J; junction bases unmatched: 9. The CDR3 length is 18 residues. Written as DNA, the CDR3 is TGTGCCAGCAGTTTACTCCGACAGGGGGCCGGAATGAACACTGAAGCTTTCTTT. Translated, it gives CASSLLRQGAGMNTEAFF.

The chain links TRBV19 to TRBJ2-2, with TRBD1 matching over 7 bases. Germline V CDR1 and CDR2: LNHDA, SQIVND (reference sequence). The CDR3 extends over 14 amino acids. Losses at the gene ends were 5 bases for V and 4 bases for J; bases not matched to a gene: 4. CDR3 in amino acids: CASSAQGVTGELFF. DNA for the CDR3: TGTGCCAGTAGTGCCCAGGGGGTCACCGGGGAGCTGTTTTTT.

V gene TRBV9 combines with J gene TRBJ1-6, with 9 bases that match TRBD1. This CDR3 region has 15 residues. The junction had 5 bases not matched to a gene; V was cut back by 3 bases and J by 7 bases. The V gene's germline CDR1 is SGDLS and CDR2 YYNGEE. The CDR3 bases are TGTGCCAGCAGCGCCGGGACAGGGCGAAATTCACCCCTCCACTTT. Amino acid sequence: CASSAGTGRNSPLHF.

The V gene is TRBV18, the J gene TRBJ2-2, with 15 bases that match TRBD2. The CDR3 runs to 20 residues. Per the germline V gene, CDR1 is KGHSH and CDR2 is LQKENI. Trimming at V came to 4 bases and at J to 0 bases, leaving 9 bases not matched to a gene. For the CDR3, the DNA is TGTGCCAGCTCACGCTCCGGACTAGCGGGAGGGGTGGCGAACACCGGGGAGCTGTTTTTT. This sequence encodes CASSRSGLAGGVANTGELFF.

The CDR3 DNA reads TGCGCCAGCAGCTTGGGACAGGGTTTGAAAGATACGCAGTATTTT. Translated, it gives CASSLGQGLKDTQYF. The chain has TRBV5-1 and TRBJ2-3, with TRBD1 identical over 7 bases. Germline CDR1 is SGHRS and CDR2 is YFSETQ. With V trimmed by 0 bases and J by 5 bases, 6 bases remained unmatched. The CDR3 length is 15 residues.

V gene TRBV9 combines with J gene TRBJ1-2; D remains unclear. The CDR3 consists of 13 residues. Trimming took off 6 bases at V and 6 bases at J, with 15 bases between the two ends. The germline CDR1 and CDR2 sequences are SGDLS and YYNGEE. The CDR3 DNA reads as TGTGCCAGCACCCCCAGGATTCTGGATGGCTACACCTTC. Translated, it gives CASTPRILDGYTF.

This chain connects TRBV12-5 to TRBJ1-1; no reliable D call. Per germline, CDR1 LGHNT and CDR2 FRNRAP. Between the trimmed V and J ends, which lost 7 bases and 4 bases, there was a span of 16 bases. The CDR3 contains 14 residues. The CDR3 protein is CASAQRMAGTEAFF. Written as DNA, the CDR3 is TGTGCTAGTGCCCAGAGGATGGCGGGCACTGAAGCTTTCTTT. Filled out from reference TRBV12-5 and TRBJ1-1, the complete variable domain reads DARVTQTPRHKVTEMGQEVTMRCQPILGHNTVFWYRQTMMQGLELLAYFRNRAPLDDSGMPKDRFSAEMPDATLATLKIQPSEPRDSAVYFCASAQRMAGTEAFFGQGTRLTVV.

The chain recombines TRBV5-8 with TRBJ2-2; 9 nucleotides match TRBD1. V was clipped by 4 bases and J by 2 bases; unmatched bases: 3. Germline V gene lookup returns CDR1 SGHTS and CDR2 YDEGEE. This CDR3 has 15 amino acids. The CDR3 is CASSRDRDNTGELFF. The CDR3 nucleotides are TGTGCCAGCAGCAGGGACAGGGATAACACCGGGGAGCTGTTTTTT.

The chain carries TRBV5-4 and TRBJ1-1; TRBD1 agrees at 12 bases. Germline trimming cut 4 bases from V and 1 base from J; bases unmatched to any gene: 5. Germline V lookup: CDR1 SGHNT, CDR2 YYREEE (reference sequence). The CDR3 loop spans 16 amino acids. CDR3 sequence: CASSTGTGGANTEAFF. CDR3 bases: TGTGCCAGCAGCACCGGGACAGGGGGCGCGAACACTGAAGCTTTCTTT.